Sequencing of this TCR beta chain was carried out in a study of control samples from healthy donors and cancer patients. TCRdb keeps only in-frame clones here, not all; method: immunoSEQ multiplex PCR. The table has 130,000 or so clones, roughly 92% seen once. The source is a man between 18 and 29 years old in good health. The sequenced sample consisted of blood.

CDR3: CASSQDQFEGNTF. The CDR3 region has the DNA TGTGCCAGCAGCCAAGATCAGTTTGAGGGTAACACCTTC. This chain uses TRBV3-1 (or the pseudogene TRBV3-2) with TRBJ1-2; D unclear. The CDR3 loop spans 13 amino acids. Trimming took off 0 bases at V and 12 bases at J, with 14 bases between the two ends. Germline lookup yields CDR1 LGHDT and CDR2 YNNKEL (reference sequence).